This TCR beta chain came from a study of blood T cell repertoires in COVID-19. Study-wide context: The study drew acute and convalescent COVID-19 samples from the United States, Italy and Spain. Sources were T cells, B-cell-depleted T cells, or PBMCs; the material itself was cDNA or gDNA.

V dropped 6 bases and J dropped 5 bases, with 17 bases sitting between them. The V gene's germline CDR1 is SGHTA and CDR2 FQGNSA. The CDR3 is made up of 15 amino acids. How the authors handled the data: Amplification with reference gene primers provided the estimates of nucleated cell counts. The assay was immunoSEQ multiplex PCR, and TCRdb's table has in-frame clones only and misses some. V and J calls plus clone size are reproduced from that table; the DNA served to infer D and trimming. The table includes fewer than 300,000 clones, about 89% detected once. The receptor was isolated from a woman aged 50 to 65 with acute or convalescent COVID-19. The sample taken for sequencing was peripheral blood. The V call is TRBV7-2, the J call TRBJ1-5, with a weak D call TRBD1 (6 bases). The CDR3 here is CASRPAGVYDQPQHF. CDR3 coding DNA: TGTGCCAGCAGACCAGCAGGGGTTTATGATCAGCCCCAGCATTTT.